These 9 T cell receptor beta chains came from one sample sequenced in a study of T cells in localized non-small cell lung cancer. Libraries were prepared by immunoSEQ multiplex PCR; TCRdb keeps only in-frame clonotypes and omits some of them. The sample has some 22,000 clones; over 75% are singletons. Sequenced here: peripheral blood, sampled before any cancer treatment. Receptors were obtained from a male donor at least 60 years old with stage I squamous cell lung carcinoma.

V gene TRBV27 combines with J gene TRBJ2-2; D gene unclear. The CDR3 spans 13 residues. Trimming removed 2 bases at V and 4 bases at J, with 5 bases between. Per germline, CDR1 MNHEY and CDR2 SMNVEV (reference sequence). In nucleotides, the CDR3 is TGTGCCAGCAGTTTAGACTTCACCGGGGAGCTGTTTTTT. Protein sequence: CASSLDFTGELFF.

On this clone itself: Compared with germline, one end of the junction differs, possibly owing to a read error. This sequence joins TRBV7-7 and TRBJ1-4; D is unresolved. CDR3 length: 17 amino acids. Germline CDR1 is SSHAT and CDR2 is FNYEAQ (reference sequence). DNA of the CDR3: TGTGCTAGCAGCTTAGTGGTGCATCATCAACTTCGGGAAAAACTGTTTTTT. Translation gives CASSLVVHHQLREKLFF.

V is TRBV7-2 and J is TRBJ2-1; TRBD2 matches 13 bases. The junction had 7 bases not matched to a gene; V was cut back by 3 bases and J by 8 bases. From germline, CDR1 is SGHTA and CDR2 FQGNSA. This CDR3 has 16 amino acids. The CDR3 spells CASSFRTSGRGDEQFF. The CDR3 region has the DNA TGTGCCAGCAGCTTCAGGACTAGCGGGAGAGGAGATGAGCAGTTCTTC.

The chain combines TRBV6-1 with TRBJ2-2; the D gene is possibly TRBD1 (5 bases). Germline values: CDR1 MNHNS, CDR2 SASEGT. Between the trimmed V and J ends, which lost 8 bases and 5 bases, there was a span of 12 bases. This CDR3 comprises 13 residues. The CDR3 protein is CASCPQVTGELFF. Here the CDR3 DNA reads TGTGCCAGCTGTCCACAGGTTACCGGGGAGCTGTTTTTT.

The rearrangement joins TRBV11-2 to TRBJ1-3, with D maybe TRBD1 (5 bases). This CDR3 spans 16 amino acids. V dropped 3 bases and J dropped 0 bases, with 12 bases sitting between them. Germline V lookup: CDR1 SGHAT, CDR2 FQNNGV. The CDR3 DNA reads TGTGCCAGCAGCTTCAGGGTGGGGGTCTCTGGAAACACCATATATTTT. It encodes CASSFRVGVSGNTIYF.

The rearrangement joins TRBV30 to TRBJ2-4; 10 nucleotides line up with TRBD2. Trimming took 2 bases from V and 11 from J; bases not matched to a gene: 6. Germline CDR1 reads GTSNPN; CDR2 reads SVGIG (reference sequence). This CDR3 comprises 13 residues. CDR3 nucleotide sequence: TGTGCCTGGAGTAGGTTAGCGGGGGGCTTTCAGTACTTC. Translation gives CAWSRLAGGFQYF.

The rearrangement links TRBV27 to TRBJ1-2; TRBD1 agrees at 12 bases. Germline V lookup: CDR1 MNHEY, CDR2 SMNVEV (reference sequence). Losses at the gene ends were 6 bases for V and 0 bases for J; bases not matched to a gene: 2. The CDR3 sequence is 15 residues long. The CDR3 DNA reads as TGTGCCAGCAGGGGACAGGGGGCGTCTAACTATGGCTACACCTTC. Encoded protein: CASRGQGASNYGYTF.

The chain has TRBV5-5 and TRBJ1-4; D may be TRBD1 (6 bases). CDR3 length: 15 amino acids. CDR1 is SGHKS and CDR2 is YYEKEE in the germline V gene (reference sequence). The V end lost 3 bases, the J end lost 2 bases, and 11 bases lay between the germline ends. CDR3 protein: CASSSPRGTNEKLFF. CDR3 sequence (DNA): TGTGCCAGCAGCTCCCCGAGGGGGACTAATGAAAAACTGTTTTTT.

This chain connects TRBV6-5 to TRBJ2-2; D not resolved. Trimming left V 7 bases short and J 5 bases short, with 11 bases between. The length of the CDR3 is 13 residues. Germline CDR1 reads MNHEY; CDR2 reads SVGAGI. CDR3 amino acids: CASIQKLTGELFF. DNA of the CDR3: TGTGCCAGCATTCAAAAACTAACCGGGGAGCTGTTTTTT.